This entry lists 5 T cell receptor beta chains sequenced from one sample in a study of PD-1 blockade in classical Hodgkin lymphoma. This sample's time point: cycle 4 day 1 (C4D1), after less than 7 weeks of nivolumab. Relapse was seen in all patients after autologous stem cell transplantation, and brentuximab vedotin exposure was variable. Data came from immunoSEQ multiplex PCR; TCRdb stores just in-frame clones and leaves some out. Among some 48,000 clones listed, roughly 80% were seen once. This specimen was peripheral blood mononuclear cells (PBMCs), taken before the fourth cycle of nivolumab. These receptors were collected from a human donor with classical Hodgkin lymphoma.

This clone has only one observation. The V call is TRBV4-3, the J call TRBJ2-4, with D tentatively TRBD2 (7 bases). The CDR3 runs 20 residues. From germline, CDR1 is LGHNA and CDR2 YSLEER. Trimming took off 0 bases at V and 2 bases at J, with 23 bases between the two ends. The CDR3 bases are TGCGCCAGCAGCCAAGATCCGGGGGGCGCGATACCGGGAACCAAAAACATTCAGTACTTC. Encoded protein: CASSQDPGGAIPGTKNIQYF.

The chain recombines TRBV7-2 with TRBJ1-2; D perhaps matches TRBD1 (6 bases). V dropped 5 bases and J dropped 6 bases, with 19 bases sitting between them. Germline lookup yields CDR1 SGHTA and CDR2 FQGNSA. This CDR3 is built from 15 residues. In DNA form, the CDR3 reads TGTGCCAGCAGCCCGAAGATCGGGGGCGCACATGGCTACACCTTC. Its translation is CASSPKIGGAHGYTF.

V and J are TRBV28 and TRBJ2-3; D perhaps matches TRBD1 (5 bases). Trimming took 6 bases from V and 4 from J, leaving 14 bases between them. The CDR3 length is 14 residues. The germline V gene encodes CDR1 MDHEN and CDR2 SYDVKM. The DNA for the CDR3 is TGTGCCAGCAGGGCTTCTGGGGCCGCAGATACGCAGTATTTT. Translating it yields CASRASGAADTQYF.

V is TRBV6-5 and J is TRBJ1-5; D not resolved. The CDR3 loop spans 12 amino acids. The V end lost 4 bases, the J end lost 5 bases, and 6 bases lay between the germline ends. In germline, CDR1 is MNHEY, CDR2 SVGAGI. CDR3 residues: CASSLGDQPQHF. The CDR3 DNA follows: TGTGCCAGCAGTTTAGGTGATCAGCCCCAGCATTTT.

In its sample, this clone was seen once. The gene calls are TRBV5-6 and TRBJ1-2; 9 positions match TRBD1. In germline, CDR1 is SGHDT, CDR2 YYEEEE. The CDR3 has 13 residues. V shed 2 bases, J shed 8 bases, and the junction held 4 bases outside the gene matches. CDR3 sequence: CASSLRTGEGYTF. CDR3 coding DNA: TGTGCCAGCAGCTTAAGGACAGGGGAAGGCTACACCTTC.